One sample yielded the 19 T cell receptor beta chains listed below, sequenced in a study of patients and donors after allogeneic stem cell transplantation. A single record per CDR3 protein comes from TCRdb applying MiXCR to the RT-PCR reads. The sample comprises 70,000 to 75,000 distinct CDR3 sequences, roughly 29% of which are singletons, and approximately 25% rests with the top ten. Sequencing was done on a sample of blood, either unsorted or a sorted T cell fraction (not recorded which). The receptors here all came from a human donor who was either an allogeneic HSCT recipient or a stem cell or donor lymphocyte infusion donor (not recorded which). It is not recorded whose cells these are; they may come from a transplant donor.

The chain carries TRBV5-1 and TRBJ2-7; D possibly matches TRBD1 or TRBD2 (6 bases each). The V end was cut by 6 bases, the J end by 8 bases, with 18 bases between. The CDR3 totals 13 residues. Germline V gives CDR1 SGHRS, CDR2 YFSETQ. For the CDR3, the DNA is TGCGCCAGCACTTCCTTGGAGGGGGAAAAGCAGTACTTC. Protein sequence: CASTSLEGEKQYF.

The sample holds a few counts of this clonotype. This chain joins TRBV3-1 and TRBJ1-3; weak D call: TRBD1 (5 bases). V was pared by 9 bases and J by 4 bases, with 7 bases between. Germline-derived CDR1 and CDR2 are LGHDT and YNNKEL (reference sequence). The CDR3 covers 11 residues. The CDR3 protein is CASSGGNTIYF. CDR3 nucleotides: TGTGCCAGTTCAGGGGGAAACACCATATATTTT.

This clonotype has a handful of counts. This CDR3 reads CASSLHPGHMNTEAFF. The CDR3 nucleotides read TGTGCCAGCTCACTCCATCCAGGACACATGAACACTGAAGCTTTCTTT. V and J are TRBV18 and TRBJ1-1, with D possibly matching TRBD1 (5 bases). From germline, CDR1 is KGHSH and CDR2 LQKENI. Trimming removed 4 bases from V and 0 bases from J, with 15 bases in between. The CDR3 sequence is 16 residues long.

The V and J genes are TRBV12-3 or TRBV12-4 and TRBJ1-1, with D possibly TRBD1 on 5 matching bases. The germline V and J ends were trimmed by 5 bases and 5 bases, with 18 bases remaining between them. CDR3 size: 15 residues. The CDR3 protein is CASSIRQPTRTEAFF. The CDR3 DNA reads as TGTGCCAGCAGTATCCGACAGCCGACACGGACTGAAGCTTTCTTT.

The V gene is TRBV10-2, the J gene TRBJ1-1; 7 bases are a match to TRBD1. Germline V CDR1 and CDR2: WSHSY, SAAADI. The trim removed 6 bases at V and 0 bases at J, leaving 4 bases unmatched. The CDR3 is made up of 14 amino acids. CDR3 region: CASRGQLLNTEAFF. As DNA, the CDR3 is TGCGCCAGCAGGGGACAGCTTTTGAACACTGAAGCTTTCTTT.

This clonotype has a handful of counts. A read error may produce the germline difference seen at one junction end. The CDR3 bases are TGTGCCAGCACCTTAGAATGGGTACCTTGGAGCAATCAGCCCCAGCATTTT. Its translation: CASTLEWVPWSNQPQHF. The V gene is TRBV7-2, the J gene TRBJ1-5, with no clear D. The CDR3 length is 17 residues. Germline V CDR1 and CDR2: SGHTA, FQGNSA.

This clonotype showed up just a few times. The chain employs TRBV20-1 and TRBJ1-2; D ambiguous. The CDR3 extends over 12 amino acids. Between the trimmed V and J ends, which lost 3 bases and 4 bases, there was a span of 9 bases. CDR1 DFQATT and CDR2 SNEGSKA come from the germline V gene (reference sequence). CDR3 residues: CSASSGSYGYTF. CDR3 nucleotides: TGCAGTGCTAGCTCCGGAAGCTATGGCTACACCTTC.

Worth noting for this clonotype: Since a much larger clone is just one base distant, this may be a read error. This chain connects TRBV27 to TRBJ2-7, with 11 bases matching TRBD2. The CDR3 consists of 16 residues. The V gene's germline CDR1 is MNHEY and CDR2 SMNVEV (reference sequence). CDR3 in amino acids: CACSPPGTSGPYEQYF. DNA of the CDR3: TGTGCCTGCAGTCCCCCCGGGACTAGCGGACCCTACGAGCAGTACTTC.

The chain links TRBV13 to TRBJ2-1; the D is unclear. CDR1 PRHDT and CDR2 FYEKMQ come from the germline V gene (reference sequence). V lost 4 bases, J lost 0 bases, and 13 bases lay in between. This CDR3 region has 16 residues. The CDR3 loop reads CASSSLRYSSYNEQFF. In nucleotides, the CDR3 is TGTGCCAGCAGCTCGCTTCGTTATAGCTCCTACAATGAGCAGTTCTTC.

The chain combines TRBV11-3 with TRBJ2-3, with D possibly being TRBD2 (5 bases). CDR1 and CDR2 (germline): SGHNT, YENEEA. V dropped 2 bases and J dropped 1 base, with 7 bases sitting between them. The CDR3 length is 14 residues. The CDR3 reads CASSLSRGTDTQYF. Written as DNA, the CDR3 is TGTGCCAGCAGCTTATCGCGGGGCACAGATACGCAGTATTTT.

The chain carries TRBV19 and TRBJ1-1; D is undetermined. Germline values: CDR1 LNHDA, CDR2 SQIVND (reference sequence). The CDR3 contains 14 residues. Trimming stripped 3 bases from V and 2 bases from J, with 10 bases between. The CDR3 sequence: CASSIMAANTEAFF. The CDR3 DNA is TGTGCCAGTAGTATTATGGCAGCAAACACTGAAGCTTTCTTT.

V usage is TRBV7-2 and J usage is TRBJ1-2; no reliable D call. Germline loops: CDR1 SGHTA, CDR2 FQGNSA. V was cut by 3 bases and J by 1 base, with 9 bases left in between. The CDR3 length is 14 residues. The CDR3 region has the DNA TGTGCCAGCAGCTTCGTGGCAGATAACTATGGCTACACCTTC. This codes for CASSFVADNYGYTF.

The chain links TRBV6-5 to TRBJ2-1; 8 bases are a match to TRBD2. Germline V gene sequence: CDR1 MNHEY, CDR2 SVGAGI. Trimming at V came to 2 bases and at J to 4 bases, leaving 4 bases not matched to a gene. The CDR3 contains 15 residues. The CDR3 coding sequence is TGTGCCAGCAGTTACGGCGGGGGGAATTACAATGAGCAGTTCTTC. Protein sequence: CASSYGGGNYNEQFF.

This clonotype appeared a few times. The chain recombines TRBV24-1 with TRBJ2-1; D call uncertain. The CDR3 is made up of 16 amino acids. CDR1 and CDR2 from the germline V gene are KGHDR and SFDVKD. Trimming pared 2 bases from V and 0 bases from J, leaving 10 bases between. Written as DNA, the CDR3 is TGTGCCACCAGTGATTCCAGCCCTAGCTCCTACAATGAGCAGTTCTTC. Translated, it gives CATSDSSPSSYNEQFF.

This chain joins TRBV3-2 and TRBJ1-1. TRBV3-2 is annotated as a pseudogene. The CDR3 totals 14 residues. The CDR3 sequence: CASSQGGANTEAFF. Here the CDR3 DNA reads TGTGCCAGCAGCCAAGGCGGTGCGAACACTGAAGCTTTCTTT.

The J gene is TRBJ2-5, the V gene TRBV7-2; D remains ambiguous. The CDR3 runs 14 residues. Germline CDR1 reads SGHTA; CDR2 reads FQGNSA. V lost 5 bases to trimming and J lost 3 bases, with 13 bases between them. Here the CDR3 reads CASSGRLGKETQYF. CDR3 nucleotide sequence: TGTGCCAGCAGCGGCCGACTCGGAAAAGAGACCCAGTACTTC.

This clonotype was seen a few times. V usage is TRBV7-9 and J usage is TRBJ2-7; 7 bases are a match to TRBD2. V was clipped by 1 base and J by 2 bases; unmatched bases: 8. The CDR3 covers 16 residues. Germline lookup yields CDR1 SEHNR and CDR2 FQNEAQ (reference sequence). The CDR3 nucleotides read TGTGCCAGCAGCTTAGAGGGCGGGAGCGACCCCTACGAGCAGTACTTC. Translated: CASSLEGGSDPYEQYF.

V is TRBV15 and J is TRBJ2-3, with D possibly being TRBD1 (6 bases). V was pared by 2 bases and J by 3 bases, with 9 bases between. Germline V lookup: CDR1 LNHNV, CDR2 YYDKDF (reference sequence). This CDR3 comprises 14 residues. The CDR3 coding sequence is TGTGCCACCAGCAGACTCAGGGGAACAGATACGCAGTATTTT. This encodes CATSRLRGTDTQYF. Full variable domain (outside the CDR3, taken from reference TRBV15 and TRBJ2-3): DAMVIQNPRYQVTQFGKPVTLSCSQTLNHNVMYWYQQKSSQAPKLLFHYYDKDFNNEADTPDNFQSRRPNTSFCFLDIRSPGLGDTAMYLCATSRLRGTDTQYFGPGTRLTVL.

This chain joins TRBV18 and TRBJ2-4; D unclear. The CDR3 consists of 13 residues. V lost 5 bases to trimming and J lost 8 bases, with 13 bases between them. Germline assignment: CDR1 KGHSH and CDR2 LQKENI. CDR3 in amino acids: CASSSQAADIQYF. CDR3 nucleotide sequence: TGTGCCAGCTCATCGCAGGCGGCGGACATTCAGTACTTC. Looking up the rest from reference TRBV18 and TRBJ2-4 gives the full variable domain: NAGVMQNPRHLVRRRGQEARLRCSPMKGHSHVYWYRQLPEEGLKFMVYLQKENIIDESGMPKERFSAEFPKEGPSILRIQQVVRGDSAAYFCASSSQAADIQYFGAGTRLSVL.